The TCR beta chain under discussion was sequenced for a study of blood T cells in healthy people across ages. V lost 0 bases and J lost 4; bases outside the gene matches: 7. The CDR3 is 17 amino acids. Germline values: CDR1 SGHVS, CDR2 FQNEAQ. PCR was performed a second time for about 7 to 12 cycles using a sample-barcoded 5' primer and a J-beta primer mix. TCRdb reanalysed the 5' RACE reads using MiXCR and keeps one entry per CDR3 protein. The profile shows around 820,000 distinct CDR3 sequences, more than 20% of them singletons. This clonotype showed up just a few times. These records were also assigned to another study, of T cells of mothers and their children.

The chain is built from TRBV7-8 and TRBJ2-5; 11 bases are shared with TRBD2. The sequence was obtained from a boy younger than 18 in good health. Sequenced input: blood. As DNA, the CDR3 is TGTGCCAGCAGCTTAGCCCTAGCGGGAGGCTTTGGAGAGACCCAGTACTTC. Translating gives CASSLALAGGFGETQYF.